This T cell receptor (beta chain) stems from a study of regulatory T cells in long-lasting Graves disease. The CDR3 extends over 16 amino acids. Germline trimming cut 0 bases from V and 3 bases from J; bases unmatched to any gene: 2. CDR1 is SGHKS, CDR2 YYEKEE, per germline (reference sequence). Sequencing libraries for TCR beta were prepared with iRepertoire HTBI primers and Arm-PCR of CDR3 regions. TCRdb independently ran MiXCR on the multiplex PCR reads; one entry per CDR3 protein. This sample yields more than 400,000 distinct CDR3 sequences, of which roughly 15% are seen a single time; about 10% belongs to the top ten. Time point meaning: newly diagnosed GD, antithyroid drugs for less than 3 months. The TCR library was prepared using RNA isolated from PBMCs. The same specimen was also included in a second study, on T cells in Graves' hyperthyroidism and ophthalmopathy.

This clonotype originated in a woman in her thirties with Graves disease. Sequencing was performed on peripheral blood mononuclear cells (PBMCs), taken at new diagnosis, from a patient treated with antithyroid drugs. This sequence joins TRBV5-5 and TRBJ2-3; 12 bases agree with TRBD1. The CDR3 DNA reads as TGTGCCAGCAGCTTGGTGGGACAGGGGGCAACAGATACGCAGTATTTT. Protein product: CASSLVGQGATDTQYF. Full variable domain (missing parts from reference TRBV5-5 and TRBJ2-3): DAGVTQSPTHLIKTRGQQVTLRCSPISGHKSVSWYQQVLGQGPQFIFQYYEKEERGRGNFPDRFSARQFPNYSSELNVNALLLGDSALYLCASSLVGQGATDTQYFGPGTRLTVL.